These 2 T cell receptor beta chains share one sample of origin, sequenced in a study of cytomegalovirus exposure and HLA in healthy donors (dated by TCRdb to 2015 to 2018). The library was built by means of the immunoSEQ multiplex PCR assay. For the multiplex PCR, a mixture combining 60 forward primers for TCR Vbeta segments and 13 reverse primers for TCR Jbeta segments was used. TCRdb retrieved this table from immuneACCESS and kept in-frame rearrangements only. Not all clones are present; in checked studies, unresolved V genes account for under half, and no reason is known for the remainder. This sample has 200,000 to 250,000 clones in its table, and around 73% of those were observed once. 3.8% of the sample lies in the top ten. Specimen: PBMCs. These receptors all come from a male donor in good health and CMV-seronegative.

The rearrangement uses TRBV9 and TRBJ2-4; TRBD1 matches at 8 bases. The J segment lost 9 bases and the V segment lost 0 bases, leaving 5 bases of the junction unmatched. The CDR3 runs to 14 residues. Germline values: CDR1 SGDLS, CDR2 YYNGEE. DNA of the CDR3: TGTGCCAGCAGCGTAGAAACAGGGGGACTCATTCAGTACTTC. It codes for CASSVETGGLIQYF.

This clone was counted only a few times. Other DNA sequences in the sample encode the same CDR3. V usage is TRBV10-1 and J usage is TRBJ2-3; D may be TRBD1 (5 bases). The V end was cut by 8 bases, the J end by 1 base, with 7 bases between. Germline values: CDR1 WNHNN, CDR2 SYGVQD (reference sequence). This CDR3 has 12 amino acids. The CDR3 is CASSRGTDTQYF. The CDR3 bases are TGCGCCAGCTCCAGGGGCACAGATACGCAGTATTTT.